These T cell receptor beta chains were read from a single sample in a study of CD8+CD57+ T cells in acquired aplastic anemia. TCRdb re-called the reads with MiXCR, one entry per CDR3 protein. The sample consists of around 210,000 distinct CDR3 sequences, approximately 65% of them appearing once. Sequencing was carried out using sorted CD4+, CD8+, or CD8+CD57+ T cells (not recorded which) from PBMCs. The receptors originated from a human donor with aplastic anemia. The CDR3 runs from the conserved cysteine through the conserved F or W. Fields, in order: clone size, D gene, V gene, J gene, CDR3 DNA, CDR3 protein. D genes are given only for firm matches. Expanded clones are given a class, and other clones once, few, many or no size at all.

size: -; D: TRBD2; V: TRBV5-1; J: TRBJ2-2; DNA: TGCGCCAGCAGCTTGAGCGGGAGTGTCACCGGGGAGCTGTTTTTT; CDR3: CASSLSGSVTGELFF
size: -; D: -; V: TRBV15; J: TRBJ1-4; DNA: TGTGCCACCAGCAGCGACCAGGGAGGCTGGCTGTTTTTT; CDR3: CATSSDQGGWLFF
size: -; D: -; V: TRBV12-3/TRBV12-4; J: TRBJ1-4; DNA: TGTGCCAGCAGTTTGCAAGGTGTTAGCGAAAAACTGTTTTTT; CDR3: CASSLQGVSEKLFF
size: -; D: TRBD1; V: TRBV15; J: TRBJ1-1; DNA: TGTGCCACCAGCAGACCATTTCCGGGACAGGGGTTTGAAGCTTTCTTT; CDR3: CATSRPFPGQGFEAFF
size: -; D: TRBD2; V: TRBV29-1; J: TRBJ2-7; DNA: TGCAGCGCCAGACTAGCGGGTTCAGCCTACGAGCAGTACTTC; CDR3: CSARLAGSAYEQYF
size: once; D: TRBD2; V: TRBV19; J: TRBJ2-7; DNA: TGTGCCAGTAGTATACGACTAGCGGGAGGGTACGAGCAGTACTTC; CDR3: CASSIRLAGGYEQYF
size: few; D: TRBD1; V: TRBV10-3; J: TRBJ2-1; DNA: TGTGCCATTGGGACAGGGGATGCCAATGAGCAGTTCTTC; CDR3: CAIGTGDANEQFF
size: once; D: TRBD1; V: TRBV7-4; J: TRBJ2-7; DNA: TGTGCCAGCAGCCCCGGACAGGGGGACTCCTACGAGCAGTACTTC; CDR3: CASSPGQGDSYEQYF
size: -; D: -; V: TRBV12-3/TRBV12-4; J: TRBJ2-1; DNA: TGTGCCAGCAGCACCCCCCCGGGAGTGGGGAATGAGCAGTTCTTC; CDR3: CASSTPPGVGNEQFF
size: -; D: -; V: TRBV19; J: TRBJ1-5; DNA: TGTGCCAGTAGTATCGGGATTGGTACTGCTACTTCGAGCAATCAGCCCCAGCATTTT; CDR3: CASSIGIGTATSSNQPQHF
size: -; D: -; V: TRBV6-5; J: TRBJ2-1; DNA: TGTGCCAGCAGTTCGGCGGTCTACAATGAGCAGTTCTTC; CDR3: CASSSAVYNEQFF
size: -; D: -; V: TRBV20-1; J: TRBJ2-5; DNA: TGCAGTGCCCGGTCAGGGAGAGAAGAGACCCAGTACTTC; CDR3: CSARSGREETQYF